Listed below are T cell receptor beta chains from one sample, sequenced in a study of Ad26.COV2.S vaccination and SARS-CoV-2 variants. Generated by immunoSEQ multiplex PCR, the TCRdb table keeps only in-frame clones and is missing some. The table has roughly 150,000 clones, roughly 88% seen once; the top ten hold around 5.1%. The specimen was peripheral blood, collected after recovery from COVID-19. The receptors originated from a human donor who had recovered from COVID-19. The CDR3 runs from the conserved cysteine through the conserved F or W. D genes are given only for firm matches. Part of the rows lack a size; the others show once, few, many or a class for expanded clones.

-,TRBV7-2,TRBJ1-2,-,TGTGCCAGCAGCTCCCAAGGGACAACTTATGGCTACACCTTC,CASSSQGTTYGYTF
-,TRBV2,TRBJ2-7,TRBD1,TGTGCCAGCAGTGTGACAGGGGACTACGAGCAGTACTTC,CASSVTGDYEQYF
-,TRBV5-1,TRBJ1-1,-,TGCGCCAGCAGCTTGGCCCCAGTGGGGGGCTTGAACACTGAAGCTTTCTTT,CASSLAPVGGLNTEAFF
-,TRBV30,TRBJ2-1,TRBD1,TGTGCCTGGAATCCAGGGGGAAATGGTGAGCAGTTCTTC,CAWNPGGNGEQFF
-,TRBV24-1,TRBJ1-5,-,TGTGCCACCAGTGATTGGGATCAGCCCCAGCATTTT,CATSDWDQPQHF
few,TRBV10-1,TRBJ1-1,TRBD1,TGCGCCAGCAGTGAGGACAGGGGTGGGAGTGAAGCTTTCTTT,CASSEDRGGSEAFF
-,TRBV5-4,TRBJ1-6,-,TGTGCCAGCAGCTTGAGGGTAGGAGCAGGATCACCCCTCCACTTT,CASSLRVGAGSPLHF
-,TRBV29-1,TRBJ1-3,-,TGCAGCGTTCACACAGGAGTCTCTGGAAACACCATATATTTT,CSVHTGVSGNTIYF
-,TRBV5-1,TRBJ1-5,-,TGCGCCAGCAGCTTGGGGGGCGATAATCAGCCCCAGCATTTT,CASSLGGDNQPQHF
-,TRBV28,TRBJ1-4,-,TGTGCCAGCAGTTTGGGTCCAGGAGAAAAACTGTTTTTT,CASSLGPGEKLFF